A single sample is the source of the 8 T cell receptor beta chains below, sequenced in a study of early T cells in non-severe SARS-CoV-2 infection. TCRdb analysed the 5' RACE reads with MiXCR anew, one entry per CDR3 protein. This sample has 90,000 or so distinct CDR3 sequences, with about 15% found just once. The sequencing sample was made of whole blood. These receptors came from an adult who was a healthcare worker with PCR-confirmed SARS-CoV-2 infection or an uninfected control (not recorded which).

V usage is TRBV15 and J usage is TRBJ2-1; no definite D call. The CDR3 is 13 residues long. Germline values: CDR1 LNHNV, CDR2 YYDKDF (reference sequence). V gave up 4 bases and J gave up 3 bases, with 7 bases separating them. The CDR3 is CATSKRVYNEQFF. CDR3 DNA: TGTGCCACCAGCAAACGAGTCTACAATGAGCAGTTCTTC.

Points on this clonotype: A read error may account for a junction end that differs from germline. The chain couples TRBV3-1 to TRBJ2-7; 7 bases align to TRBD1. Germline assignment: CDR1 LGHDT and CDR2 YNNKEL (reference sequence). This CDR3 is 13 amino acids long. CDR3 in amino acids: CASSPTGQLRFVF. CDR3 sequence (DNA): TGTGCCAGCAGTCCGACAGGGCAACTACGATTTGTTTTC.

This clonotype appeared a few times. The V gene is TRBV6-4, the J gene TRBJ2-2; 8 positions match TRBD1. The CDR3 has 16 residues. V lost 1 base, J lost 3 bases, and 4 bases stayed unmatched. Germline V gene sequence: CDR1 MRHNA, CDR2 SNTAGT. CDR3: CASSDCRGPDTGELFF. The DNA for the CDR3 is TGTGCCAGCAGTGACTGCAGGGGGCCCGACACCGGGGAGCTGTTTTTT.

This clonotype was picked up many times. The chain uses TRBV9 and TRBJ2-1; 11 nucleotides line up with TRBD2. J lost 6 bases, V lost 2 bases, and 1 base had no gene match. Germline V gene data show CDR1 as SGDLS and CDR2 as YYNGEE. The CDR3 sequence is 14 residues long. CDR3 in DNA: TGTGCCAGCAGCGTCGGGACTAGCGGCAATGAGCAGTTCTTC. Encoded protein: CASSVGTSGNEQFF.

This clonotype was seen a handful of times. The chain is built from TRBV5-6 and TRBJ2-1; 8 positions agree with TRBD1. Germline V gene data show CDR1 as SGHDT and CDR2 as YYEEEE. This CDR3 has 15 amino acids. J lost 10 bases, V lost 3 bases, and 12 bases had no gene match. The CDR3 loop reads CASSYIGRGLDEQFF. Here the CDR3 DNA reads TGTGCCAGCAGCTATATCGGCAGGGGGCTGGACGAGCAGTTCTTC.

Points on this clonotype: Mismatch with germline at one junction end may stem from a read error. This chain connects TRBV29-1 to TRBJ1-1, with 10 bases matching TRBD1. This CDR3 contains 15 residues. The germline V gene has CDR1 SQVTM and CDR2 ANQGSEA. This chain's CDR3 is CSVAPGQGMNAEAFF. CDR3 DNA: TGCAGCGTTGCGCCGGGACAGGGGATGAACGCTGAAGCTTTCTTT.

This chain joins TRBV27 and TRBJ2-7, with TRBD1 as a possible D gene (5 bases). The germline CDR1 and CDR2 sequences are MNHEY and SMNVEV (reference sequence). The length of the CDR3 is 13 residues. Trimming shortened V by 2 bases and J by 6 bases, and 11 bases separated the two germline ends. The CDR3, as DNA: TGTGCCAGCAGTTTACAGGGAAGGGCCGAGCAGTACTTC. Protein sequence: CASSLQGRAEQYF.

This clonotype was seen only a few times. The chain is built from TRBV3-1 and TRBJ2-1, with D maybe TRBD1 (6 bases). Germline CDR1 and CDR2: LGHDT and YNNKEL (reference sequence). This CDR3 region has 16 residues. The germline V and J ends were trimmed by 0 bases and 2 bases, with 11 bases remaining between them. CDR3 nucleotide sequence: TGTGCCAGCAGCCAAGAAGGGGGATCTGCCTACAATGAGCAGTTCTTC. Residues: CASSQEGGSAYNEQFF.